This T cell receptor (beta chain) is from a study of blood T cell repertoires in COVID-19. Overall study context: The United States, Italy and Spain supplied acute and convalescent COVID-19 samples.

This CDR3 contains 14 residues. Per the germline V gene, CDR1 is ENHRY and CDR2 is SYGVKD. J was trimmed by 4 bases and V by 10 bases; bases with no gene match: 5. The table came from immunoSEQ multiplex PCR; TCRdb's copy has only in-frame clones and leaves some out. The table has roughly 200,000 clones, around 80% seen once. The TCR was taken from a man in his 70s with active or convalescent COVID-19. The gene calls are TRBV10-3 and TRBJ2-6, with TRBD1 matching 9 bases. The sequenced material came from peripheral blood. The CDR3 sequence: CATGTGSGANVLTF. The CDR3 DNA follows: TGTGCCACGGGGACAGGGTCAGGGGCCAACGTCCTGACTTTC.